The present T cell receptor beta chain was sequenced within a study of cytomegalovirus exposure and HLA in healthy donors. Whole-study findings and limits: Excluded: some indistinguishable V segments such as TRBV6-2 and TRBV6-3. Later on, a genetic analysis was performed. It linked a missense variant in DCLRE1C with V- and J-gene trimming of TCR beta.

Concerning this clone: Its antigen is currently unknown.

CDR3 size: 11 residues. Germline-derived CDR1 and CDR2 are DFQATT and SNEGSKA (reference sequence). V shed 3 bases and J shed 9 bases, with 10 bases lying between them. The PCR ran on 60 Vbeta and 13 Jbeta primers. The table came from immunoSEQ multiplex PCR; TCRdb's copy has only in-frame clones and leaves some out. The repertoire includes 150,000 or so clones, approximately 80% of them detected once, and under 1.5% sits in the top ten. Among the donors, all were healthy bone marrow donors. The V and J genes are TRBV20-1 and TRBJ2-3; D unclear. Sequenced sample: PBMCs. This receptor was obtained from a man aged 30-40 years in good health and CMV-seronegative. In DNA form, the CDR3 reads TGCAGTGCTAGTCGATCCCGGACGCAGTATTTT. It translates to CSASRSRTQYF.